Reported below is one T cell receptor (beta chain). The assay was immunoSEQ multiplex PCR, and TCRdb's table has in-frame clones only and misses some. The data contain approximately 190,000 clones, roughly 84% of them singletons. Trimming removed 2 bases from V and 1 base from J; junction bases left unmatched: 7. This CDR3 contains 16 residues. CDR1 is SQVTM, CDR2 ANQGSEA, per germline. Exposed volunteers were people who met a COVID-19 case within 2 weeks before study entry. This sample is part of a study of blood T cell repertoires in COVID-19. Study overall: PBMCs, B-cell-depleted T cells, or T cells provided the cDNA or gDNA that made up the material.

The origin of this receptor is a woman aged 25 to 39 who had been exposed to COVID-19. The sample was PBMCs or T cells enriched from blood (not recorded which). The rearrangement uses TRBV29-1 and TRBJ1-1; 10 bases are a match to TRBD1. CDR3: CSVEMTGGLGNTEAFF. The DNA of the CDR3 is TGCAGCGTTGAAATGACAGGGGGCTTGGGGAACACTGAAGCTTTCTTT.